Below are 28 T cell receptor beta chains sequenced from a single sample in a study of control samples from healthy donors and cancer patients. Only in-frame clones appear in the TCRdb table, and some are missing; sequencing was by immunoSEQ multiplex PCR. The sample has 80,000 or so clones; 90% to 95% are singletons. Sequencing used blood. These receptors were obtained from a middle-aged woman in good health.

The gene calls are TRBV19 and TRBJ1-4; D is ambiguous. Trimming took off 3 bases at V and 8 bases at J, with 4 bases between the two ends. The CDR3 is made up of 11 amino acids. Germline V gene data show CDR1 as LNHDA and CDR2 as SQIVND (reference sequence). The CDR3 coding sequence is TGTGCCAGTAGTATTCCGGAAAAACTGTTTTTT. Its protein product is CASSIPEKLFF.

This clone was picked up one time. This chain joins TRBV12-3 or TRBV12-4 and TRBJ1-1; tentative D call: TRBD1 (6 bases). V lost 7 bases and J 4 bases, leaving 13 bases between the germline ends. The CDR3 has 13 residues. The CDR3 coding sequence is TGTGCCAGCATCCCAGGGGTTGGCACTGAAGCTTTCTTT. Residues: CASIPGVGTEAFF.

The V gene is TRBV19, the J gene TRBJ2-1, with D hard to call. V was trimmed by 1 base and J by 4 bases, leaving 11 bases between them. The germline V gene has CDR1 LNHDA and CDR2 SQIVND (reference sequence). This CDR3 region has 15 residues. CDR3 coding DNA: TGTGCCAGTAGTATAGCGGAGATAGAGTACAATGAGCAGTTCTTC. Translating gives CASSIAEIEYNEQFF.

This CDR3 is CASSMSGQRTYYEQYF. CDR3 DNA sequence: TGTGCCAGTAGTATGTCGGGGCAGCGAACCTACTACGAGCAGTACTTC. The V gene is TRBV19, the J gene TRBJ2-7, with D possibly being TRBD1 or TRBD2 (5 bases each). The V gene lost 3 bases and the J gene lost 3 bases, with 18 bases spanning the gap. CDR3 length: 16 amino acids. CDR1 is LNHDA and CDR2 is SQIVND in the germline V gene (reference sequence). Based on the CDR3 plus reference TRBV19 and TRBJ2-7, the full variable domain is DGGITQSPKYLFRKEGQNVTLSCEQNLNHDAMYWYRQDPGQGLRLIYYSQIVNDFQKGDIAEGYSVSREKKESFPLTVTSAQKNPTAFYLCASSMSGQRTYYEQYFGPGTRLTVT.

The J gene is TRBJ2-1, the V gene TRBV28; 8 bases map to TRBD2. V dropped 5 bases and J dropped 3; count of bases not matched to a gene: 9. The CDR3 is 16 residues long. Germline assignment: CDR1 MDHEN and CDR2 SYDVKM. CDR3 amino acids: CASSLATSGHYNEQFF. The CDR3, as DNA: TGTGCCAGCAGTCTCGCCACTAGCGGTCACTACAATGAGCAGTTCTTC.

This rearrangement joins TRBV2 to TRBJ2-7, with D maybe TRBD1 (6 bases). The CDR3 is 12 amino acids. V was shortened by 2 bases and J by 5 bases, with 7 bases between the two germline ends. CDR1 is SNHLY and CDR2 is FYNNEI in the germline V gene. CDR3 region: CASSEWGHEQYF. The CDR3, as DNA: TGTGCCAGCAGTGAATGGGGGCACGAGCAGTACTTC.

The genes are TRBV11-2 and TRBJ2-5; D is unclear. The V gene lost 8 bases and the J gene lost 5 bases, with 15 bases spanning the gap. This CDR3 is 13 amino acids long. Germline V CDR1 and CDR2: SGHAT, FQNNGV. The CDR3 DNA follows: TGTGCCAGCGCCGACCTGACGTTGGAGACCCAGTACTTC. This encodes CASADLTLETQYF.

The V gene is TRBV9, the J gene TRBJ2-7, with D possibly matching TRBD1 (6 bases). This CDR3 has 11 residues. V gave up 4 bases and J gave up 7 bases, with 9 bases separating them. CDR1 SGDLS and CDR2 YYNGEE come from the germline V gene. The CDR3 coding sequence is TGTGCCAGCAGCACCACAGGGGAGCAGTACTTC. Its translation is CASSTTGEQYF. The whole variable domain, filled in from reference TRBV9 and TRBJ2-7, reads DSGVTQTPKHLITATGQRVTLRCSPRSGDLSVYWYQQSLDQGLQFLIQYYNGEERAKGNILERFSAQQFPDLHSELNLSSLELGDSALYFCASSTTGEQYFGPGTRLTVT.

In this sample, this clone turned up once. CDR3 coding DNA: TGTGCCAGCAGCCGACCCCCGGGACTAGCCTACGAGCAGTACTTC. Translated, it gives CASSRPPGLAYEQYF. V usage is TRBV7-9 and J usage is TRBJ2-7; 8 nucleotides align to TRBD2. V trimming: 5 bases; J trimming: 2 bases; junction bases outside the gene matches: 8. CDR1 and CDR2 (germline): SEHNR, FQNEAQ (reference sequence). CDR3 length equals 15 residues.

The rearrangement joins TRBV5-1 to TRBJ2-1; no firm D call. This CDR3 spans 16 amino acids. Germline CDR1 SGHRS, CDR2 YFSETQ. V lost 4 bases, J lost 6 bases, and 20 bases lay in between. CDR3 sequence (DNA): TGCGCCAGCAGCCCAGAGAGTCGTTCTGTGGTCAATGAGCAGTTCTTC. Protein sequence: CASSPESRSVVNEQFF. Full variable domain (rest looked up from reference TRBV5-1 and TRBJ2-1): KAGVTQTPRYLIKTRGQQVTLSCSPISGHRSVSWYQQTPGQGLQFLFEYFSETQRNKGNFPGRFSGRQFSNSRSEMNVSTLELGDSALYLCASSPESRSVVNEQFFGPGTRLTVL.

The rearrangement joins TRBV11-2 to TRBJ2-2, with D possibly TRBD2 on 6 matching bases. With 6 bases removed from V and 5 bases from J, the gap between germline ends came to 19 bases. CDR1 is SGHAT and CDR2 is FQNNGV in the germline V gene. This CDR3 has 16 residues. CDR3 sequence: CASRGIGTLGTGELFF. The CDR3, as DNA: TGTGCCAGCAGGGGAATCGGGACTTTGGGGACCGGGGAGCTGTTTTTT.

The chain has TRBV11-3 and TRBJ2-3; D not resolved. Trimming removed 0 bases from V and 1 base from J, with 8 bases in between. This CDR3 is 15 amino acids long. The germline CDR1 and CDR2 sequences are SGHNT and YENEEA. The chain's CDR3 is CASSLDFGGTDTQYF. For the CDR3, the DNA is TGTGCCAGCAGCTTAGATTTCGGCGGCACAGATACGCAGTATTTT.

The rearrangement joins TRBV18 to TRBJ2-7, with D perhaps matching TRBD2 (5 bases). Germline values: CDR1 KGHSH, CDR2 LQKENI. This CDR3 comprises 13 residues. V was clipped by 8 bases and J by 2 bases, with 13 bases between them. This CDR3 reads CASRPGVAYEQYF. In nucleotides, the CDR3 is TGTGCCAGCAGACCCGGGGTTGCCTACGAGCAGTACTTC. Filled out from reference TRBV18 and TRBJ2-7, the complete variable domain reads NAGVMQNPRHLVRRRGQEARLRCSPMKGHSHVYWYRQLPEEGLKFMVYLQKENIIDESGMPKERFSAEFPKEGPSILRIQQVVRGDSAAYFCASRPGVAYEQYFGPGTRLTVT.

This chain links TRBV9 with TRBJ1-2, with 8 bases identical to TRBD1. The germline gives CDR1 SGDLS, CDR2 YYNGEE. Unmatched junction bases numbered 7, after V lost 4 bases and J lost 5 bases. The CDR3 has 14 residues. The CDR3 loop is CASSRTGQDYGYTF. The CDR3 DNA reads TGTGCCAGCAGCAGAACGGGACAGGATTATGGCTACACCTTC.

The V call is TRBV5-6, the J call TRBJ2-5; D possibly corresponds to TRBD1 (5 bases). The CDR3 loop spans 15 amino acids. Germline CDR1 reads SGHDT; CDR2 reads YYEEEE. Trimming removed 3 bases at V and 1 base at J, with 13 bases between. CDR3 nucleotide sequence: TGTGCCAGCAGCTCCTCGAAGACAGTCCAAGAGACCCAGTACTTC. The encoded protein is CASSSSKTVQETQYF.

This clone is a singleton in its sample. The CDR3 spells CAVTGGRETQYF. The DNA for the CDR3 is TGTGCCGTGACAGGGGGCCGGGAGACCCAGTACTTC. The chain employs TRBV30 and TRBJ2-5, with 10 nucleotides matching TRBD1. Looked up from germline, CDR1 is GTSNPN and CDR2 is SVGIG (reference sequence). V lost 8 bases to trimming and J lost 5 bases; unmatched junction nucleotides: 5. The CDR3 is made up of 12 amino acids.

V gene TRBV27 combines with J gene TRBJ2-4; 7 bases match TRBD1. The CDR3 totals 16 residues. J lost 5 bases, V lost 4 bases, and 11 bases had no gene match. Germline values: CDR1 MNHEY, CDR2 SMNVEV (reference sequence). CDR3 in amino acids: CASSSQGRVGQNIQYF. The CDR3 DNA follows: TGTGCCAGCAGTTCACAGGGGCGAGTGGGACAAAACATTCAGTACTTC.

The rearrangement joins TRBV24-1 to TRBJ2-7; the D gene is possibly TRBD2 (6 bases). The length of the CDR3 is 14 residues. Trimming took off 4 bases at V and 3 bases at J, with 12 bases between the two ends. Germline CDR1 reads KGHDR; CDR2 reads SFDVKD. The CDR3 DNA is TGTGCCACCAGTGAGGAGGGATCGGGCTACGAGCAGTACTTC. Its translation is CATSEEGSGYEQYF.

This sequence joins TRBV4-1 and TRBJ1-4; D gene unclear. V lost 0 bases and J lost 0, with 8 bases in between. This CDR3 has 16 amino acids. CDR1 is MGHRA, CDR2 YSYEKL, per germline. CDR3 region: CASSQDMGATNEKLFF. The CDR3 DNA is TGCGCCAGCAGCCAAGATATGGGTGCAACTAATGAAAAACTGTTTTTT.

The V gene is TRBV5-1, the J gene TRBJ2-2; D is possibly TRBD1 or TRBD2 (6 bases each). CDR3 length equals 16 residues. Germline CDR1 is SGHRS and CDR2 is YFSETQ. V dropped 4 bases and J dropped 3 bases, with 16 bases sitting between them. The CDR3 DNA reads as TGCGCCAGCAGCCCTGGCTGGGGGGCCGACACCGGGGAGCTGTTTTTT. Translation gives CASSPGWGADTGELFF.

The chain couples TRBV27 to TRBJ1-1; 10 bases are shared with TRBD1. This CDR3 is built from 16 residues. Trimming cost V 0 bases and J 5 bases; bases outside gene matches: 6. Germline V lookup: CDR1 MNHEY, CDR2 SMNVEV (reference sequence). The CDR3 DNA follows: TGTGCCAGCAGTTTATCGCCGGGGGGACAGGGGACTGAAGCTTTCTTT. Its translation: CASSLSPGGQGTEAFF.

The chain uses TRBV9 and TRBJ1-3; TRBD1 might be the D (6 bases). Germline V gene data show CDR1 as SGDLS and CDR2 as YYNGEE. The CDR3 runs 18 residues. Trimming shortened V by 4 bases and J by 0 bases, and 20 bases separated the two germline ends. CDR3 sequence (DNA): TGTGCCAGCAGCCCATCGCCGCCGACAGGCTTCTCTGGAAACACCATATATTTT. This translates into CASSPSPPTGFSGNTIYF.

The chain couples TRBV4-3 to TRBJ1-2; D is undetermined. The length of the CDR3 is 14 residues. Trimming removed 0 bases from V and 4 bases from J, with 9 bases in between. From germline, CDR1 is LGHNA and CDR2 YSLEER. In nucleotides, the CDR3 is TGCGCCAGCAGCCAAGATTCGGTTAGCTATGGCTACACCTTC. This codes for CASSQDSVSYGYTF.

The chain has TRBV7-2 and TRBJ1-1, with D maybe TRBD1 (6 bases). The germline V gene encodes CDR1 SGHTA and CDR2 FQGNSA. V was pared by 1 base and J by 3 bases, with 12 bases between. This CDR3 is 15 amino acids long. The CDR3 nucleotides read TGTGCCAGCAGCTTAGACCCAGGGGCGGACACTGAAGCTTTCTTT. This sequence encodes CASSLDPGADTEAFF.

This chain connects TRBV6-5 to TRBJ2-1; D gene uncertain. Deletions cut 0 bases from V and 5 bases from J, with 8 bases between. This CDR3 comprises 14 residues. Germline V gene data show CDR1 as MNHEY and CDR2 as SVGAGI. CDR3 loop: CASSYSFRDNEQFF. In DNA form, the CDR3 reads TGTGCCAGCAGTTACTCATTCCGGGACAATGAGCAGTTCTTC.

The V gene is TRBV6-2 or TRBV6-3, the J gene TRBJ1-6, with D unclear. V was pared by 2 bases and J by 5 bases, with 7 bases between. The CDR3 length is 14 residues. The germline CDR1 and CDR2 sequences are MNHEY and SVGEGT. CDR3 sequence (DNA): TGTGCCAGCAGTTACGGCGACAATAATTCACCCCTCCACTTT. It codes for CASSYGDNNSPLHF.

J is TRBJ2-1 and V is TRBV7-9; 8 positions match TRBD2. Trimming took 8 bases from V and 2 from J; bases not matched to a gene: 8. CDR3 size: 15 residues. Per germline, CDR1 SEHNR and CDR2 FQNEAQ (reference sequence). The CDR3 region is CASAPGGAAYNEQFF. As DNA, the CDR3 is TGTGCCAGCGCCCCGGGGGGGGCGGCCTACAATGAGCAGTTCTTC.

This CDR3 is CASSDLRGQYF. The CDR3 region has the DNA TGTGCCAGCAGTGATCTTCGGGGGCAGTATTTT. The V and J genes are TRBV6-1 and TRBJ2-3, with D maybe TRBD2 (5 bases). This CDR3 has 11 amino acids. Trimming removed 3 bases at V and 11 bases at J, with 9 bases between. The germline CDR1 and CDR2 sequences are MNHNS and SASEGT.